This T cell receptor (beta chain) came from a study of shared clonotypes between healthy human individuals. Trimming at V came to 0 bases and at J to 9 bases, leaving 5 bases not matched to a gene. This CDR3 comprises 15 residues. Germline CDR1 reads MGHRA; CDR2 reads YSYEKL. Naive CD8 populations comprised CD45RO-negative cells positively selected for CCR7, excluding terminally differentiated effector memory CD45RA+ cells. Clones were sequenced by immunoSEQ multiplex PCR, and TCRdb holds only the in-frame ones, with some missing. The profile shows around 1.9 million clones, around 93% of them singletons.

Source material: naive CD8+ T cells from PBMCs. The receptor was derived from a young man in good health. Some clones in this sample may be carry-over from other donors' samples. The V call is TRBV4-1, the J call TRBJ2-1; 10 bases align to TRBD1. The CDR3: CASSQDLGTGVEQFF. DNA of the CDR3: TGCGCCAGCAGCCAAGATTTGGGGACAGGGGTTGAGCAGTTCTTC.